This entry describes one TCR beta chain. The CDR3 has 16 residues. These data come from a study of T cell changes during pregnancy in multiple sclerosis. The data were produced by immunoSEQ multiplex PCR, yet TCRdb's version contains in-frame clones alone and is incomplete. The repertoire holds about 57,000 clones, with 90% as singletons. The receptor comes from a female donor in good health, enrolled as a control in a pregnancy study. Source: peripheral blood, taken in the first trimester of pregnancy. The chain combines TRBV7-5 with TRBJ2-1; no DNA check was done on the table's D call, TRBD2. TRBV7-5 is labeled a pseudogene. The CDR3: CARSVTSGGAIGEQFF. DNA of the CDR3: TGTGCCAGAAGCGTCACTAGCGGGGGGGCCATAGGGGAGCAGTTCTTC.